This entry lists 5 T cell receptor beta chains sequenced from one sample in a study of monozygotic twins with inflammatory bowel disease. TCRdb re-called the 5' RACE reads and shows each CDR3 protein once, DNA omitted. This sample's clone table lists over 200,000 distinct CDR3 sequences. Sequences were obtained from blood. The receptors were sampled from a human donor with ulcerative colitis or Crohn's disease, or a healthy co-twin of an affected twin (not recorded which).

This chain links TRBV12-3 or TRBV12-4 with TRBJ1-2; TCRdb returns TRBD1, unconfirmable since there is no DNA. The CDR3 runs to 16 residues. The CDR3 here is CASSLGFLGTGDGYTF.

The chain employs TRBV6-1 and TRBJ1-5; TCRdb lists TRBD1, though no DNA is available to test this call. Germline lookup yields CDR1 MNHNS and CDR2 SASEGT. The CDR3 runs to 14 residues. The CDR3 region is CASNEGGNNQPQHF.

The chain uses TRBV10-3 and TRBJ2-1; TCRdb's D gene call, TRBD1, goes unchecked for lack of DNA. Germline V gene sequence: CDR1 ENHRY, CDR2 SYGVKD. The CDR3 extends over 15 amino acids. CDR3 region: CATQTPGPSYNEQFF.

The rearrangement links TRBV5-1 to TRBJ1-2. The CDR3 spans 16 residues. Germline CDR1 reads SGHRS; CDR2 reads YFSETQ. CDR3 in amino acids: CASSTMLGRRDYGYTF.

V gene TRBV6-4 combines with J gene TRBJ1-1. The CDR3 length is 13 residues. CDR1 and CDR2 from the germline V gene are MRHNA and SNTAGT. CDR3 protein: CASSGEENTEAFF.